Below are 27 T cell receptor beta chains sequenced from a single sample in a study of T cells in Graves' hyperthyroidism and ophthalmopathy. There were TCR beta CDR3 regions amplified from RNA transcripts. In the first-round RT-PCR of the TCR CDR3, the HTBI primer set was used. MiXCR, applied by TCRdb to the multiplex PCR reads, yields one record per CDR3 protein. The sample comprises 500,000 to 600,000 distinct CDR3 sequences, over 45% of which are singletons, and about 45% rests with the top ten. The sequenced sample consisted of peripheral blood or thyroid tissue (not recorded which). These receptors all come from an adult woman with Graves' disease, either hyperthyroidism or ophthalmopathy (not recorded which).

In the case of this clonotype: A much larger clonotype is one base distant, so this may be a read error. This chain connects TRBV5-1 to TRBJ1-1, with TRBD1 identical over 7 bases. Germline CDR1 reads SGHRS; CDR2 reads YFSETQ. V lost 4 bases to trimming and J lost 4 bases; unmatched junction nucleotides: 16. There are 17 residues in the CDR3. The CDR3 bases are TGCGCCAGCAGCACAGAGACAGGGTTGGTAATGGGCACTGAAGCTTTCTTT. Its translation is CASSTETGLVMGTEAFF.

The genes are TRBV10-3 and TRBJ2-1, with 7 bases identical to TRBD2. Trimming cost V 0 bases and J 2 bases; bases outside gene matches: 1. Germline CDR1 and CDR2: ENHRY and SYGVKD. The CDR3 runs to 15 residues. The CDR3, as DNA: TGTGCCATCAGTGAGTCGGGACTAACCTACAATGAGCAGTTCTTC. It codes for CAISESGLTYNEQFF.

J is TRBJ1-1 and V is TRBV7-3; a weak D match, TRBD1 (6 bases). The V end lost 1 base, the J end lost 5 bases, and 11 bases lay between the germline ends. The CDR3 has 14 amino acids. The V gene's germline CDR1 is SGHTA and CDR2 FQGTGA. In DNA, the CDR3 is TGTGCCAGCAGCTTAAACAGGGCGTCGACTGAAGCTTTCTTT. It is translated as CASSLNRASTEAFF.

The CDR3 is CASSLTGGAGRYGYTF. CDR3 coding DNA: TGTGCCAGCAGCTTGACAGGGGGGGCAGGGCGATATGGCTACACCTTC. The chain employs TRBV11-2 and TRBJ1-2, with TRBD1 matching over 9 bases. The CDR3 has 16 amino acids. Germline V CDR1 and CDR2: SGHAT, FQNNGV. The J segment lost 5 bases and the V segment lost 3 bases, leaving 10 bases of the junction unmatched.

This clonotype appeared a few times. The chain uses TRBV29-1 and TRBJ2-5; 11 bases fit TRBD1. Trimming removed 7 bases from V and 4 bases from J; junction bases left unmatched: 5. CDR1 is SQVTM, CDR2 ANQGSEA, per germline. CDR3 length: 13 amino acids. The CDR3 is CSAGQGAGETQYF. CDR3 nucleotides: TGCAGCGCAGGACAGGGGGCAGGAGAGACCCAGTACTTC. The full variable domain, rest sourced from reference TRBV29-1 and TRBJ2-5, is SAVISQKPSRDICQRGTSLTIQCQVDSQVTMMFWYRQQPGQSLTLIATANQGSEATYESGFVIDKFPISRPNLTFSTLTVSNMSPEDSSIYLCSAGQGAGETQYFGPGTRLLVL.

This clonotype was observed a few times. DNA for the CDR3: TGCGCCAGCAGCTTCCACCTGGGAGTCCCCGAGCAGTACTTC. This encodes CASSFHLGVPEQYF. This chain uses TRBV5-1 with TRBJ2-7, with D maybe TRBD2 (5 bases). Germline CDR1 reads SGHRS; CDR2 reads YFSETQ. V was pared by 2 bases and J by 6 bases, with 15 bases between. The CDR3 covers 14 residues.

This clonotype appeared many times. This sequence joins TRBV15 and TRBJ1-6; 10 nucleotides match TRBD1. Germline CDR1 LNHNV, CDR2 YYDKDF (reference sequence). CDR3 length: 15 amino acids. V gave up 3 bases and J gave up 10 bases; unmatched junction bases: 6. CDR3 DNA sequence: TGTGCCACCAGCAGGGACAGGGGGGTTGGATCACCCCTCCACTTT. Its protein product is CATSRDRGVGSPLHF.

This clonotype appeared many times. The rearrangement uses TRBV24-1 and TRBJ1-2, with D unresolved. Germline V gene lookup returns CDR1 KGHDR and CDR2 SFDVKD. This CDR3 contains 13 residues. Trimming stripped 7 bases from V and 6 bases from J, with 14 bases between. CDR3 protein: CATRDREIDGYTF. Here the CDR3 DNA reads TGTGCCACCAGGGATCGGGAGATCGATGGCTACACCTTC.

This clonotype was counted between two and nine times. V and J are TRBV7-9 and TRBJ2-7; a weak D match, TRBD1 (6 bases). Trimming shortened V by 5 bases and J by 7 bases, and 15 bases separated the two germline ends. The CDR3 spans 13 residues. Germline V lookup: CDR1 SEHNR, CDR2 FQNEAQ (reference sequence). CDR3 residues: CASSQDRHGEQYF. The CDR3 coding sequence is TGTGCCAGCAGCCAAGACAGGCACGGGGAGCAGTACTTC.

This clonotype was seen a handful of times. This may be a read error: a much more frequent sequence differs by one nucleotide. The genes are TRBV20-1 and TRBJ1-1; 7 nucleotides match TRBD1. The J segment lost 1 base and the V segment lost 3 bases, leaving 5 bases of the junction unmatched. This CDR3 has 14 amino acids. Germline-derived CDR1 and CDR2 are DFQATT and SNEGSKA (reference sequence). For the CDR3, the DNA is TGCAGTGCTAGCGAGGGGGCGGCGAACACTGAAGCTTTCTTT. It codes for CSASEGAANTEAFF.

The sample holds a few counts of this clonotype. The chain is built from TRBV29-1 and TRBJ1-2; a possible D gene is TRBD1 (6 bases). There are 14 residues in the CDR3. The V and J ends lost 8 bases and 6 bases respectively, with 22 bases between them. Germline CDR1 SQVTM, CDR2 ANQGSEA. The CDR3 DNA sequence: TGCAGCACCCGGGACACTTCCGGGGACGATGGCTACACCTTC. Translated, it gives CSTRDTSGDDGYTF. Combining the CDR3 with reference TRBV29-1 and TRBJ1-2 gives the whole variable domain SAVISQKPSRDICQRGTSLTIQCQVDSQVTMMFWYRQQPGQSLTLIATANQGSEATYESGFVIDKFPISRPNLTFSTLTVSNMSPEDSSIYLCSTRDTSGDDGYTFGSGTRLTVV.

This clonotype came up a few times. J is TRBJ2-3 and V is TRBV7-9, with a tentative D call TRBD2 (6 bases). The CDR3 loop spans 15 amino acids. Germline assignment: CDR1 SEHNR and CDR2 FQNEAQ (reference sequence). V was clipped by 5 bases and J by 1 base, with 13 bases between them. The CDR3 spells CASSPLGGRTDTQYF. In DNA, the CDR3 is TGTGCCAGCAGCCCGCTGGGGGGACGCACAGATACGCAGTATTTT.

Ten or more counts support this clonotype. This chain uses TRBV24-1 with TRBJ1-1, with D maybe TRBD1 (6 bases). CDR1 and CDR2 (germline): KGHDR, SFDVKD. This CDR3 has 14 amino acids. V was shortened by 7 bases and J by 3 bases, with 14 bases between the two germline ends. The CDR3 here is CATRSRGEHTEAFF. DNA of the CDR3: TGTGCCACCAGGTCCAGGGGCGAGCACACTGAAGCTTTCTTT.

The sample holds one count of this clonotype. The rearrangement links TRBV7-9 to TRBJ1-2; D gene ambiguous. V lost 2 bases to trimming and J lost 2 bases, with 6 bases between them. This CDR3 has 13 residues. The germline V gene encodes CDR1 SEHNR and CDR2 FQNEAQ (reference sequence). CDR3 region: CASSLHENYGYTF. The CDR3 DNA reads TGTGCCAGCAGCTTACACGAGAACTATGGCTACACCTTC.

Details on this clonotype: This may be a read error, as it is one base from a much larger clone. The rearrangement joins TRBV5-5 to TRBJ1-3, with no clear D. Germline V gene lookup returns CDR1 SGHKS and CDR2 YYEKEE (reference sequence). Trimming cost V 4 bases and J 4 bases, with 15 bases left between them. The CDR3 covers 15 residues. The CDR3 bases are TGTGCCAGCAGCCGGCTGAGTGGCACCGGAAACACCATATATTTT. Its protein is CASSRLSGTGNTIYF.

This clonotype appeared many times. The rearrangement joins TRBV2 to TRBJ2-2; TRBD2 agrees at 7 bases. Germline V gives CDR1 SNHLY, CDR2 FYNNEI. V lost 7 bases to trimming and J lost 4 bases; unmatched junction nucleotides: 15. This CDR3 is built from 17 residues. The CDR3 coding sequence is TGTGCCAGCACCAGAGGGCTAGCGGAAATTACCACCGGGGAGCTGTTTTTT. It encodes CASTRGLAEITTGELFF.

The chain joins TRBV4-1 to TRBJ2-7, with D possibly being TRBD2 (5 bases). The CDR3 totals 13 residues. Germline CDR1 MGHRA, CDR2 YSYEKL. V was pared by 2 bases and J by 7 bases, with 12 bases between. CDR3 DNA: TGCGCCAGCAGCCAACGGAGGTGGGGTGAGCAGTACTTC. Its translation is CASSQRRWGEQYF.

This clonotype was seen ten or more times. The rearrangement joins TRBV2 to TRBJ2-3; 9 bases map to TRBD2. J gave up 3 bases and V 5 bases, and 6 bases lay outside the gene matches. This CDR3 is 15 amino acids long. Germline assignment: CDR1 SNHLY and CDR2 FYNNEI. The CDR3 loop reads CASSPSGRYTDTQYF. The CDR3, as DNA: TGTGCCAGCAGTCCGAGCGGGAGGTATACAGATACGCAGTATTTT.

Many counts were recorded for this clonotype. V usage is TRBV7-9 and J usage is TRBJ1-1; D is perhaps TRBD1 (5 bases). Germline values: CDR1 SEHNR, CDR2 FQNEAQ (reference sequence). The CDR3 is 17 amino acids. V was clipped by 3 bases and J by 3 bases, with 20 bases between them. The CDR3 nucleotides read TGTGCCAGCAGCTTCATCGTGACAGCTTTGATGGACACTGAAGCTTTCTTT. It encodes CASSFIVTALMDTEAFF.

The genes are TRBV3-1 and TRBJ1-5; D uncertain. V lost 1 base and J 7 bases, leaving 17 bases between the germline ends. Germline CDR1 is LGHDT and CDR2 is YNNKEL (reference sequence). This CDR3 is built from 16 residues. The CDR3 protein is CASSQVPAGNGQPQHF. The CDR3, as DNA: TGTGCCAGCAGCCAAGTCCCCGCTGGAAACGGGCAGCCCCAGCATTTT.

The gene calls are TRBV12-3 or TRBV12-4 and TRBJ1-5; D is unresolved. Trimming removed 3 bases at V and 4 bases at J, with 13 bases between. This CDR3 is 15 amino acids long. The DNA of the CDR3 is TGTGCCAGCAGTTTGAAGGCTCAAAGGAATCAGCCCCAGCATTTT. Translating it yields CASSLKAQRNQPQHF.

V is TRBV7-2 and J is TRBJ2-7; unclear D gene. V shed 6 bases and J shed 2 bases, with 11 bases lying between them. Germline assignment: CDR1 SGHTA and CDR2 FQGNSA. This CDR3 contains 13 residues. DNA of the CDR3: TGTGCCAGCAGTCGGACCCAAACCTACGAGCAGTACTTC. Protein sequence: CASSRTQTYEQYF.

The CDR3 DNA reads as TGCAGCGTCAAAGTAGGGACTAGCAAACCGACCCAGTACTTC. It is translated as CSVKVGTSKPTQYF. This chain connects TRBV29-1 to TRBJ2-5, with 9 bases matching TRBD2. This CDR3 spans 14 amino acids. The germline V gene has CDR1 SQVTM and CDR2 ANQGSEA. Losses at the gene ends were 6 bases for V and 7 bases for J; bases not matched to a gene: 12.

The V gene is TRBV5-1, the J gene TRBJ1-1; D uncertain. CDR1 is SGHRS and CDR2 is YFSETQ in the germline V gene. This CDR3 has 14 residues. V lost 6 bases and J 6 bases, leaving 18 bases between the germline ends. CDR3 in amino acids: CASNYEMGSPEAFF. For the CDR3, the DNA is TGCGCCAGCAACTATGAAATGGGGAGTCCTGAAGCTTTCTTT.

The sample holds many counts of this clonotype. The CDR3 DNA follows: TGCGCCAGCAGCTTGGGGCCCGAAGAGACCCAGTACTTC. This sequence encodes CASSLGPEETQYF. The genes are TRBV5-1 and TRBJ2-5; D is unclear. The germline V and J ends were trimmed by 0 bases and 3 bases, with 6 bases remaining between them. This CDR3 has 13 residues. Germline V gene sequence: CDR1 SGHRS, CDR2 YFSETQ.

The V and J genes are TRBV2 and TRBJ1-1, with D possibly being TRBD1 (5 bases). CDR3 length equals 14 residues. Germline loops: CDR1 SNHLY, CDR2 FYNNEI. V dropped 6 bases and J dropped 4 bases, with 15 bases sitting between them. The CDR3 sequence is CASSRGAFSTEAFF. CDR3 sequence (DNA): TGTGCCAGCAGCCGCGGGGCATTTAGCACTGAAGCTTTCTTT.

The gene calls are TRBV25-1 and TRBJ2-5; D might be TRBD1 (5 bases). V shed 3 bases and J shed 1 base, with 18 bases lying between them. CDR1 and CDR2 from the germline V gene are MGHDK and SYGVNS. CDR3 length equals 17 residues. The CDR3 DNA is TGTGCCAGCAGTGACCCCGATTTTACAGGTCCCCAAGAGACCCAGTACTTC. Translation: CASSDPDFTGPQETQYF.